Listed below are T cell receptor beta chains from one sample, sequenced in a study of lymphopenia after photon versus proton radiotherapy. TCRdb keeps only in-frame clones here, not all; method: immunoSEQ multiplex PCR. The sample yields some 170,000 clones, approximately 91% seen once. Here the sequenced sample was peripheral blood, taken from a patient treated with photon-based radiotherapy. Source of these receptors: a man between 45 and 60 years old with gastric cancer. Both conserved end residues are part of each CDR3. D genes are given only for firm matches. Clone size is stated in some rows and not others, as once, few, many or a class when expanded.

j_call d_call clone_size v_call cdr3_nt cdr3_aa
TRBJ2-3 TRBD2 . TRBV4-2 TGTGCCAGCAGTCCCACCTGGACTAGCGGGGCAGATACGCAGTATTTT CASSPTWTSGADTQYF
TRBJ2-1 . . TRBV5-6 TGTGCCAGCAGTTCAAGGGGTTTGGGCTACAATGAGCAGTTCTTC CASSSRGLGYNEQFF
TRBJ1-6 . once TRBV6-5 TGTGCCAGCAGTTATAGGAGCTCCTATAATTCACCCCTCCACTTT CASSYRSSYNSPLHF
TRBJ1-4 . . TRBV25-1 TGTGCCAGCAGTCCGCCGGGACGGAATGAAAAACTGTTTTTT CASSPPGRNEKLFF
TRBJ1-2 . few TRBV11-2 TGTGCCAGCAGCCCCGGGGCAGGCTACACCTTC CASSPGAGYTF
TRBJ1-5 TRBD1 . TRBV4-2 TGTGCCAGCAGCCAAGAAGGGGCGACAGGGTACAATCAGCCCCAGCATTTT CASSQEGATGYNQPQHF
TRBJ2-2 TRBD2 once TRBV30 TGTGCCTGGACCCAGGGACTAGCGGGCACCGGGGAGCTGTTTTTT CAWTQGLAGTGELFF
TRBJ1-1 . . TRBV18 TGTGCCAGCTCACTACTACAGGGAATGAACACTGAAGCTTTCTTT CASSLLQGMNTEAFF
TRBJ2-1 TRBD2 . TRBV19 TGTGCCAGTAGCCTCCCGGGACTAGCGGGACGACGTCTGATCTTC CASSLPGLAGRRLIF
TRBJ1-5 . . TRBV7-2 TGTGCCAGCAGCCAGGACAGCTCCAATCAGCCCCAGCATTTT CASSQDSSNQPQHF
TRBJ2-5 TRBD1 . TRBV18 TGTGCCAGCTCACCACCGGGACAGGGTGAGACCCAGTACTTC CASSPPGQGETQYF
TRBJ2-3 TRBD2 . TRBV25-1 TGTGCCAGCAGTGATATGGGGGGGAGGGCCGAAGATACGCAGTATTTT CASSDMGGRAEDTQYF
TRBJ1-2 . . TRBV6-5 TGTGCCAGCAGAGACGCCGGAATTTATGGCTACACCTTC CASRDAGIYGYTF
TRBJ1-5 TRBD1 . TRBV11-2 TGTGCCAGCAGCCCAGGGGGGGGTCAGCCCCAACATTTT CASSPGGGQPQHF
TRBJ2-7 . once TRBV6-5 TGTGCCAGCATGGGGGAGTCCCGCTCCTACGAGCAGTACTTC CASMGESRSYEQYF
TRBJ1-5 TRBD1 . TRBV28 TGTGCCAGCAGTTGGGGACAGTCGAAAAATCAGCCCCAGCATTTT CASSWGQSKNQPQHF
TRBJ1-5 . . TRBV30 TGTGCCTGGAGTCTTGGACCGGATCAGCCCCAGCATTTT CAWSLGPDQPQHF
TRBJ2-7 TRBD1 . TRBV18 TGTGCCAGCTCAACGGGACAGGCCCCCTACGAGCAGTACTTC CASSTGQAPYEQYF
TRBJ2-3 TRBD2 . TRBV27 TGTGCCAGCAGTTTCCTCGGGACTACCCAAGGAGTAGATACGCAGTATTTT CASSFLGTTQGVDTQYF
TRBJ2-1 . . TRBV5-5 TGTGCCAGCAGCTTAATCCCCTACAATGAGCAGTTCTTC CASSLIPYNEQFF
TRBJ1-2 TRBD1 . TRBV6-6 TGTGCCAGCAGTCGACAGGGTAGCTATGGCTACACCTTC CASSRQGSYGYTF
TRBJ1-5 . . TRBV5-8 TGTGCCAGCAGCTTGATCCGCGACAGTTCCCAGCATTTT CASSLIRDSSQHF
TRBJ1-4 . . TRBV18 TGTGCCAGCTCACCATCGGGGACACATGAAAAACTGTTTTTT CASSPSGTHEKLFF
TRBJ1-4 TRBD1 few TRBV7-6 TGTGCCAGCAGCAGGGACAGGGGGGAAAAACTGTTTTTT CASSRDRGEKLFF
TRBJ2-3 . . TRBV19 TGTGCCAGTAGTATACGGACCTCCCCCTATACGCAGTATTTT CASSIRTSPYTQYF
TRBJ2-3 TRBD2 . TRBV4-3 TGCGCCAGCAGCCAACAGACTAGCGGGAGAGATACGCAGTATTTT CASSQQTSGRDTQYF
TRBJ1-1 TRBD1 . TRBV19 TGTGCCAGTAGTTTTCTTCCCGGGACAGCGAACACTGAAGCTTTCTTT CASSFLPGTANTEAFF
TRBJ2-7 . many TRBV10-3 TGTGCCATCAGCGGACAGACGACTTCCTACGAGCAGTACTTC CAISGQTTSYEQYF
TRBJ1-5 . . TRBV7-2 TGTGCCAGCCGCGGGGCAGACAAGGGCAATCAGCCCCAGCATTTT CASRGADKGNQPQHF